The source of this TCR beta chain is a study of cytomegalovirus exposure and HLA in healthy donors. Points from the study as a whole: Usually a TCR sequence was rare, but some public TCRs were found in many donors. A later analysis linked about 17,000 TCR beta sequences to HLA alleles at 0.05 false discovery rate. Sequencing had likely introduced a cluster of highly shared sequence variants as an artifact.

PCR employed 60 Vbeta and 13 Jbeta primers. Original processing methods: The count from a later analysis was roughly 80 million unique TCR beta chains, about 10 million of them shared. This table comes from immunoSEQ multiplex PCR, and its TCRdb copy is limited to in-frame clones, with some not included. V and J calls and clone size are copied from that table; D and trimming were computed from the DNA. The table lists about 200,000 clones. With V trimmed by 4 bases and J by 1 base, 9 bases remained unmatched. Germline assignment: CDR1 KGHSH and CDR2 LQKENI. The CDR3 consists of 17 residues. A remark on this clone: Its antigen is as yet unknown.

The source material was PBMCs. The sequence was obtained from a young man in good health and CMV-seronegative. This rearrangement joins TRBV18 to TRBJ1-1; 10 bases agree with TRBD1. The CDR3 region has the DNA TGTGCCAGCTCACAAACGTACGACAGGGGGCCGAACACTGAAGCTTTCTTT. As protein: CASSQTYDRGPNTEAFF.